These T cell receptor beta chains were read from a single sample in a study of blood T cells in healthy people across ages. TCRdb redid the calling of the 5' RACE reads with MiXCR, one entry per CDR3 protein. The sample carries 1,800,000 or so distinct CDR3 sequences, about two fifths recorded once. The sample comprised blood. All receptors derive from a human donor in good health. Both conserved end residues are part of each CDR3. D genes are given only for firm matches. Size is omitted from some rows. Given values are once, few, many or a class for expanded clones.

d_gene,abundance,v_gene,j_gene,CDR3nt,CDR3aa
TRBD2,once,TRBV15,TRBJ2-1,TGTGCCACCAGCGACCCCACTAGCGGGGGCACGAGTGAGCAGTTCTTC,CATSDPTSGGTSEQFF
NA,few,TRBV4-1,TRBJ2-7,TGCGCCAGCAGCCAGGGTGGAGGGGATGCCGAGCAGTACTTC,CASSQGGGDAEQYF
NA,NA,TRBV3-1,TRBJ2-5,TGTGCCAGCAGCCAAGGAGGAGCCCCTTCCGAAGAGACCCAGTACTTC,CASSQGGAPSEETQYF
TRBD1,NA,TRBV10-3,TRBJ1-2,TGTGCCATCAGTGACCAGGACAGGACCTTCTATGGCTACACCTTC,CAISDQDRTFYGYTF
NA,NA,TRBV11-2,TRBJ2-7,TGTGCCAGCAGGATCAACCAGGGGTCCTCCTACGAGCAGTACTTC,CASRINQGSSYEQYF
NA,NA,TRBV7-2,TRBJ2-1,TGTGCCAGCAGCTACTTCCCGGGACCCCTAAAAGAGACCCAGTTCTTC,CASSYFPGPLKETQFF
TRBD1,NA,TRBV7-2,TRBJ1-5,TGTGCCAGCAGCACCTGGGACAGCGAACAAGAGACCCAGCATTTT,CASSTWDSEQETQHF
NA,NA,TRBV7-9,TRBJ2-3,TGTGCCAGCAGCCGCATCCGGGGACAGAGGGGGGCAGGTACGCAGTATTTT,CASSRIRGQRGAGTQYF
NA,NA,TRBV11-2,TRBJ2-3,TGTGCCAGCAGCTTAGGGGGGGAGGACGATACGCAGTATTTT,CASSLGGEDDTQYF
TRBD1,few,TRBV7-2,TRBJ2-7,TGTGCCAGCAGCTTACTGGGACAGGGTAAGCAGTACTTC,CASSLLGQGKQYF
NA,few,TRBV20-1,TRBJ2-1,TGCAGTGCTCCAGAGGGGGGCCGCTCCTACAATGAGCAGTTCTTC,CSAPEGGRSYNEQFF
TRBD2,NA,TRBV10-3,TRBJ2-7,TGTGCCATCTCTCCTCAGGGGGGACTAGCGGGAGATCAGCAGTACTTC,CAISPQGGLAGDQQYF
NA,NA,TRBV7-3,TRBJ2-5,TGTGCCAGCAGCTCGCAGTTAATCCTGACTAGTGAGGGGACCCAGTACTTC,CASSSQLILTSEGTQYF
NA,NA,TRBV28,TRBJ2-1,TGTGCCAGCAGTTTATTTACAGGGAATTCGCAGTTCTTC,CASSLFTGNSQFF
NA,NA,TRBV4-1,TRBJ2-1,TGCGCCAGCAGCCAAGAAGGGCAGGGGACTGACCAGTTCTTC,CASSQEGQGTDQFF
NA,NA,TRBV6-2/TRBV6-3,TRBJ2-2,TGTGCCAGCAGTTTCCCCTCGGGCAGGTCGAACACCGGGGAGCTGTTTTTT,CASSFPSGRSNTGELFF
NA,NA,TRBV7-2,TRBJ2-2,TGTGCCAGCAGCTTAGACCCGAGACTAGAAAACACCGGGGAGCAGTTTTTT,CASSLDPRLENTGEQFF
NA,NA,TRBV15,TRBJ2-1,TGTGCCACCAGCAGGGAGATACGGGGGGCAAGGGATGAGCAGTTCTTC,CATSREIRGARDEQFF
NA,NA,TRBV5-1,TRBJ2-5,TGCGCCAGCCGAAGCGCGGGGGCAGGGGAGACCCAGTACTTC,CASRSAGAGETQYF
TRBD2,few,TRBV29-1,TRBJ2-3,TGCAGCGTTGCTCTAGCGGTGGCGACAGATACGCAGTATTTT,CSVALAVATDTQYF
NA,many,TRBV4-2,TRBJ2-4,TGTGCCAGCAGCTGGGCGGGCAAAAACATTCAGTACTTC,CASSWAGKNIQYF
NA,NA,TRBV6-1,TRBJ1-1,TGTGCCAGCAGAAACACAGGGTTAGGTCGGGGGAACACTGAAGCTTTCTTT,CASRNTGLGRGNTEAFF
TRBD1,NA,TRBV19,TRBJ1-5,TGTGCCAGTATCGGGACAGGGGTGGGAAACCAGCCCCAGCATTTT,CASIGTGVGNQPQHF
TRBD1,few,TRBV2,TRBJ2-5,TGTGCCAACAGGGGAGAAAAGACCCAGTACTTC,CANRGEKTQYF
NA,NA,TRBV7-2,TRBJ1-2,TGTGCCAGCAGTAGGACAAGAGCTAACTATGGCTACACCTTC,CASSRTRANYGYTF
NA,NA,TRBV29-1,TRBJ1-5,TGCAGCCGGAAACCCAATCAGCCCCAGCATTTT,CSRKPNQPQHF
TRBD1,once,TRBV11-2,TRBJ2-1,TGTGCCAGCAGCTTCCTTTACACAGGGACAGGGCGACACAATGAGCAGTTCTTC,CASSFLYTGTGRHNEQFF
NA,many,TRBV29-1,TRBJ2-7,TGCAGCGTTGTAGGGGGTCCCTACGAGCAGTACTTC,CSVVGGPYEQYF
NA,NA,TRBV6-5,TRBJ1-4,TGTGCCAGCAGTTACTCCCGACAGGAGATAAGGAGCGGTGAAAAACTGTTTTTT,CASSYSRQEIRSGEKLFF
NA,NA,TRBV20-1,TRBJ1-1,TGCAGTGCTAGAGATTACGTGGGGGGGCTAGCTTTCTTT,CSARDYVGGLAFF
NA,few,TRBV7-2,TRBJ2-7,TGTGCCAGCAGCTTAAGATTTGAGGTCACCTACGAGCAGTACTTC,CASSLRFEVTYEQYF
NA,many,TRBV7-2,TRBJ2-3,TGCGCCAGCAGCTTGGCCCCCCGGGATACGCAGTATTTT,CASSLAPRDTQYF
TRBD1,NA,TRBV11-2,TRBJ1-1,TGTGCCAGCAGCTTACAGACAGGGGCTGAAGCTTTCTTT,CASSLQTGAEAFF
NA,few,TRBV15,TRBJ1-4,TGTGCCACCAGCAGACGGGGGTTGGGTGAAAAACTGTTTTTT,CATSRRGLGEKLFF
NA,few,TRBV4-3,TRBJ2-3,TGCGCCAGCAGCCAGGGCCTGATGAACACAGATACGCAGTATTTT,CASSQGLMNTDTQYF
NA,once,TRBV7-9,TRBJ2-5,TGTGCCAGCAGCCCCCCGGGTAGTCGTCAAGGGACCCAGTACTTC,CASSPPGSRQGTQYF
NA,NA,TRBV12-3/TRBV12-4,TRBJ1-2,TGTGCCAGCAGTTACCGGACACGTCGGGGCTACACCTTC,CASSYRTRRGYTF
NA,many,TRBV7-9,TRBJ2-5,TGTGCCAGCAGCCGTCCCGAGGAGACCCAGTACTTC,CASSRPEETQYF
NA,NA,TRBV7-2,TRBJ2-7,TGTGCCAGCAGCTTAGCACCTTACTCCTACGAGCAGTACTTC,CASSLAPYSYEQYF
NA,few,TRBV29-1,TRBJ1-1,TGCAGCGTTGTTACCCGCACTGAAGCTTTCTTT,CSVVTRTEAFF
NA,NA,TRBV20-1,TRBJ2-7,TGCAGTGCATCGCGGGCAGGCGTTCTACAGCACTTC,CSASRAGVLQHF
NA,NA,TRBV11-2,TRBJ1-2,TGTGCCAGCAGCCAACCCATCCGGACCAACTATGGCTACACCTTC,CASSQPIRTNYGYTF
TRBD2,NA,TRBV7-2,TRBJ2-4,TGTGCCAGCAGCTTAATCGGGACTAGGTTAGCCAAAAACATTCAGTACTTC,CASSLIGTRLAKNIQYF
NA,NA,TRBV7-9,TRBJ1-6,TGTGCCAGCAGCTTAGGGGAAACACCCCTCCACTTT,CASSLGETPLHF
NA,NA,TRBV19,TRBJ2-7,TGTGCCAGTAGTATTGGGGCAGGGACCTACGAGCAGTACTTC,CASSIGAGTYEQYF
NA,NA,TRBV24-1,TRBJ2-5,TGTGCCACCAGTGTCGCCGGGGGCAAACAAGAGACCCAGTACTTC,CATSVAGGKQETQYF
NA,few,TRBV24-1,TRBJ1-5,TGTGCCACCAGCCCCTCAAGAGGCGGCGGCAATCAGCCCCAGCATTTT,CATSPSRGGGNQPQHF
NA,NA,TRBV4-1,TRBJ1-1,TGCGCCAGCAGCCACCGCGGGACTATGAACACTGAAGCTTTCTTT,CASSHRGTMNTEAFF
TRBD1,once,TRBV6-6,TRBJ2-7,TGTGCCAGCAGGAATCGACAGGGAACCCACGAGCAGTACTTC,CASRNRQGTHEQYF
NA,once,TRBV6-1,TRBJ1-6,TGTGCCAGCAGTGACGAGACAGGTTCACCCCTCCACTTT,CASSDETGSPLHF
NA,NA,TRBV10-3,TRBJ2-5,TGTGCCATCAGGGCGGCGACGGAGGCGGAGACCCAGTACTTC,CAIRAATEAETQYF
NA,NA,TRBV4-3,TRBJ2-3,TGCGCCAGCAGCCAGGGGGGGTTCAGGGGTTCAGATACGCAGTATTTT,CASSQGGFRGSDTQYF
TRBD2,NA,TRBV7-2,TRBJ2-1,TGTGCCAGCAGCCTAGAGAGGGGAGGGCATGAGCAGCTCTTC,CASSLERGGHEQLF
NA,NA,TRBV4-1,TRBJ2-5,TGCGCCAGCAGCCAAGCCCACAGGGTTCCCACAGATACCCAGTACTTC,CASSQAHRVPTDTQYF
NA,NA,TRBV7-9,TRBJ2-3,TGTGCCAGTATTGGGGGCAGCACAGATACGCAGTATTTT,CASIGGSTDTQYF
NA,NA,TRBV9,TRBJ2-7,TGTGCCAGCAGCGAAGGGGGGACGGCGAACTACGAGCAGTACTTC,CASSEGGTANYEQYF
NA,few,TRBV18,TRBJ1-5,TGTGCCAGCTCCGCCGACGGCAATCAGCCCCAGCATTTT,CASSADGNQPQHF